This is a list of T cell receptor beta chains from one sample in a study of blood T cell repertoires in COVID-19. Clones were sequenced by immunoSEQ multiplex PCR, and TCRdb holds only the in-frame ones, with some missing. The profile shows more than 300,000 clones, 87% of them singletons. Source material: peripheral blood. Receptors were obtained from a woman aged 25 to 39 with COVID-19, enrolled during active disease. Each CDR3 is given with its conserved first and last residue. A D gene is named only where the DNA matches it firmly. Expanded clones get a size class; other rows say once, few or many, or leave the size out.

v_call: TRBV3-1/TRBV3-2
clone_size: .
d_call: TRBD1
j_call: TRBJ1-5
cdr3_aa: CASSLDRGGQPQHF
cdr3_nt: TGTGCCAGCAGCCTGGACAGGGGAGGTCAGCCCCAGCATTTT

v_call: TRBV29-1
clone_size: .
d_call: TRBD2
j_call: TRBJ2-1
cdr3_aa: CSVGSGAWGNEQFF
cdr3_nt: TGCAGCGTTGGAAGCGGGGCTTGGGGCAATGAGCAGTTCTTC

v_call: TRBV7-9
clone_size: .
d_call: TRBD2
j_call: TRBJ2-3
cdr3_aa: CASSLAASGRDTQYF
cdr3_nt: TGTGCCAGCAGCTTAGCGGCTAGCGGGAGAGATACGCAGTATTTT

v_call: TRBV15
clone_size: .
d_call: TRBD2
j_call: TRBJ2-2
cdr3_aa: CATSSGLADFTGELFF
cdr3_nt: TGTGCCACCAGCAGCGGGCTAGCGGACTTCACCGGGGAGCTGTTTTTT

v_call: TRBV10-3
clone_size: .
d_call: .
j_call: TRBJ2-2
cdr3_aa: CAISESTGANTGELFF
cdr3_nt: TGTGCCATCAGTGAGTCGACTGGCGCGAACACCGGGGAGCTGTTTTTT

v_call: TRBV6-5
clone_size: .
d_call: .
j_call: TRBJ2-7
cdr3_aa: CASSYSIDNYEQYF
cdr3_nt: TGTGCCAGCAGTTACTCGATAGACAACTACGAGCAGTACTTC

v_call: TRBV5-1
clone_size: .
d_call: TRBD1
j_call: TRBJ2-7
cdr3_aa: CASSLDRGEQYF
cdr3_nt: TGCGCCAGCAGCTTGGACAGGGGCGAGCAGTACTTC

v_call: TRBV4-1
clone_size: .
d_call: TRBD2
j_call: TRBJ2-1
cdr3_aa: CASSPEGLAGGPIFF
cdr3_nt: TGCGCCAGCAGCCCAGAAGGACTAGCGGGAGGCCCAATATTCTTC

v_call: TRBV5-1
clone_size: .
d_call: TRBD2
j_call: TRBJ2-4
cdr3_aa: CASSSPGGDLAKNIQYF
cdr3_nt: TGCGCCAGCAGCTCCCCTGGGGGGGATCTGGCCAAAAACATTCAGTACTTC

v_call: TRBV10-3
clone_size: once
d_call: .
j_call: TRBJ1-6
cdr3_aa: CAILEDRSNSPLHF
cdr3_nt: TGTGCCATCCTTGAGGATAGAAGCAATTCACCCCTCCACTTT

v_call: TRBV7-6
clone_size: .
d_call: .
j_call: TRBJ1-5
cdr3_aa: CASSLDGSPNQPQHF
cdr3_nt: TGTGCCAGCAGCTTAGACGGGTCTCCGAATCAGCCCCAGCATTTT

v_call: TRBV5-4
clone_size: few
d_call: TRBD1
j_call: TRBJ1-2
cdr3_aa: CASRPGTGNYGYTF
cdr3_nt: TGTGCCAGCAGACCCGGGACAGGGAACTATGGCTACACCTTC

v_call: TRBV6-1
clone_size: .
d_call: .
j_call: TRBJ2-3
cdr3_aa: CASSALEGEYTDTQYF
cdr3_nt: TGTGCCAGCAGTGCGCTTGAGGGGGAATACACAGATACGCAGTATTTT

v_call: TRBV10-2
clone_size: .
d_call: .
j_call: TRBJ1-1
cdr3_aa: CASSESPGSNTEAFF
cdr3_nt: TGCGCCAGCAGTGAGTCTCCAGGTTCGAACACTGAAGCTTTCTTT

v_call: TRBV30
clone_size: .
d_call: TRBD1
j_call: TRBJ1-2
cdr3_aa: CAWATGVGYGYTF
cdr3_nt: TGTGCCTGGGCGACAGGGGTGGGCTATGGCTACACCTTC

v_call: TRBV2
clone_size: .
d_call: TRBD1
j_call: TRBJ2-3
cdr3_aa: CASSAGTVSTDTQYF
cdr3_nt: TGTGCCAGCAGTGCCGGGACAGTTAGCACAGATACGCAGTATTTT

v_call: TRBV18
clone_size: .
d_call: .
j_call: TRBJ1-3
cdr3_aa: CASSPRREGNTIYF
cdr3_nt: TGTGCCAGCTCACCACGTAGGGAGGGAAACACCATATATTTT

v_call: TRBV30
clone_size: .
d_call: TRBD1
j_call: TRBJ2-7
cdr3_aa: CAWRAGTGKNEQYF
cdr3_nt: TGTGCCTGGAGAGCCGGGACAGGGAAGAACGAGCAGTACTTC

v_call: TRBV14
clone_size: .
d_call: TRBD1
j_call: TRBJ2-7
cdr3_aa: CASSHPGQGSEQYF
cdr3_nt: TGTGCCAGCAGCCACCCGGGACAGGGAAGCGAGCAGTACTTC

v_call: TRBV25-1
clone_size: .
d_call: TRBD2
j_call: TRBJ2-1
cdr3_aa: CASSVAGGGHEQFF
cdr3_nt: TGTGCCAGCAGTGTAGCGGGAGGTGGGCACGAGCAGTTCTTC

v_call: TRBV7-9
clone_size: .
d_call: TRBD1
j_call: TRBJ1-4
cdr3_aa: CASSGQGWEKLFF
cdr3_nt: TGTGCCAGCAGCGGACAGGGGTGGGAAAAACTGTTTTTT

v_call: TRBV6-5
clone_size: .
d_call: .
j_call: TRBJ1-6
cdr3_aa: CASTRTAYNSPLHF
cdr3_nt: TGTGCCAGCACCAGGACAGCCTATAATTCACCCCTCCACTTT

v_call: TRBV27
clone_size: .
d_call: .
j_call: TRBJ2-5
cdr3_aa: CASSLGTWVETQYF
cdr3_nt: TGTGCCAGCAGTTTGGGGACTTGGGTGGAGACCCAGTACTTC

v_call: TRBV28
clone_size: .
d_call: .
j_call: TRBJ2-7
cdr3_aa: CASKYPPGEQYF
cdr3_nt: TGTGCCAGCAAGTACCCCCCAGGCGAGCAGTACTTC

v_call: TRBV19
clone_size: .
d_call: TRBD1
j_call: TRBJ2-7
cdr3_aa: CASSMDRGYEQYF
cdr3_nt: TGTGCCAGTAGTATGGACAGGGGTTACGAGCAGTACTTC

v_call: TRBV9
clone_size: .
d_call: .
j_call: TRBJ1-2
cdr3_aa: CASSVALPGAGVNYGYTF
cdr3_nt: TGTGCCAGCAGCGTAGCCCTACCCGGGGCGGGAGTTAACTATGGCTACACCTTC

v_call: TRBV5-6
clone_size: .
d_call: .
j_call: TRBJ1-5
cdr3_aa: CASSLRGQPQHF
cdr3_nt: TGTGCCAGCAGCTTGAGGGGACAGCCCCAGCATTTT

v_call: TRBV19
clone_size: .
d_call: TRBD2
j_call: TRBJ2-3
cdr3_aa: CATSQTSGYTDTQYF
cdr3_nt: TGTGCCACCAGCCAGACTAGCGGGTACACAGATACGCAGTATTTT

v_call: TRBV18
clone_size: once
d_call: .
j_call: TRBJ2-4
cdr3_aa: CASSPQGLAKNIQYF
cdr3_nt: TGTGCCAGCTCACCACAGGGGCTAGCCAAAAACATTCAGTACTTC

v_call: TRBV11-3
clone_size: .
d_call: TRBD2
j_call: TRBJ2-7
cdr3_aa: CASSFVAGDEQYF
cdr3_nt: TGTGCCAGCAGCTTTGTAGCGGGAGACGAGCAGTACTTC

v_call: TRBV27
clone_size: once
d_call: TRBD2
j_call: TRBJ2-7
cdr3_aa: CASSLASGGSYEQYF
cdr3_nt: TGTGCCAGCAGTTTAGCTAGCGGGGGCTCCTACGAGCAGTACTTC

v_call: TRBV27
clone_size: .
d_call: .
j_call: TRBJ2-3
cdr3_aa: CASSLGLQRTDTQYF
cdr3_nt: TGTGCCAGCAGTCTCGGACTGCAGCGCACAGATACGCAGTATTTT

v_call: TRBV7-9
clone_size: .
d_call: .
j_call: TRBJ1-1
cdr3_aa: CASSLSRDTEAFF
cdr3_nt: TGTGCCAGCAGCTTAAGTAGAGACACTGAAGCTTTCTTT

v_call: TRBV5-6
clone_size: .
d_call: .
j_call: TRBJ2-1
cdr3_aa: CASSLVGGTWVRKQFF
cdr3_nt: TGTGCCAGCAGCTTGGTAGGCGGGACCTGGGTCAGAAAGCAGTTCTTC

v_call: TRBV2
clone_size: .
d_call: TRBD2
j_call: TRBJ2-1
cdr3_aa: CASSELAGPQEQFF
cdr3_nt: TGTGCCAGCAGCGAACTAGCGGGGCCGCAGGAGCAGTTCTTC

v_call: TRBV19
clone_size: once
d_call: TRBD1
j_call: TRBJ1-4
cdr3_aa: CASSTGQGHEKLFF
cdr3_nt: TGTGCCAGTAGTACAGGACAGGGGCATGAAAAACTGTTTTTT

v_call: TRBV7-6
clone_size: .
d_call: .
j_call: TRBJ2-1
cdr3_aa: CASSLNPGVSYNEQFF
cdr3_nt: TGTGCCAGCAGCTTAAATCCGGGAGTCTCCTACAATGAGCAGTTCTTC

v_call: TRBV18
clone_size: .
d_call: TRBD1
j_call: TRBJ2-7
cdr3_aa: CASSLDRGAEQYF
cdr3_nt: TGTGCCAGCTCACTTGACAGGGGTGCCGAGCAGTACTTC

v_call: TRBV28
clone_size: few
d_call: .
j_call: TRBJ1-2
cdr3_aa: CASSSPRGGGYTF
cdr3_nt: TGTGCCAGCAGTTCCCCCCGGGGGGGTGGCTACACCTTC

v_call: TRBV5-8
clone_size: .
d_call: TRBD1
j_call: TRBJ2-7
cdr3_aa: CASSLGQGNAYEQYF
cdr3_nt: TGTGCCAGCAGCTTGGGACAGGGGAATGCCTACGAGCAGTACTTC

v_call: TRBV7-9
clone_size: .
d_call: .
j_call: TRBJ2-2
cdr3_aa: CASSSGLRAELFF
cdr3_nt: TGTGCCAGCAGCTCGGGACTGCGGGCGGAGCTGTTTTTT

v_call: TRBV5-1
clone_size: .
d_call: .
j_call: TRBJ1-2
cdr3_aa: CASTREGMDGYTF
cdr3_nt: TGCGCCAGCACGAGGGAGGGAATGGATGGCTACACCTTC

v_call: TRBV30
clone_size: .
d_call: TRBD1
j_call: TRBJ1-6
cdr3_aa: CAWRPGQVNSPLHF
cdr3_nt: TGTGCCTGGAGGCCGGGACAGGTGAATTCACCCCTCCACTTT

v_call: TRBV25-1
clone_size: few
d_call: .
j_call: TRBJ2-2
cdr3_aa: CASSEYGTHTGELFF
cdr3_nt: TGTGCCAGCAGTGAATACGGGACACACACCGGGGAGCTGTTTTTT

v_call: TRBV5-1
clone_size: once
d_call: .
j_call: TRBJ2-7
cdr3_aa: CASTISFGGLEQYF
cdr3_nt: TGCGCCAGCACCATCTCCTTCGGGGGACTCGAGCAGTACTTC

v_call: TRBV9
clone_size: .
d_call: .
j_call: TRBJ2-5
cdr3_aa: CASSPSATKETQYF
cdr3_nt: TGTGCCAGCAGCCCCAGTGCGACTAAAGAGACCCAGTACTTC

v_call: TRBV14
clone_size: many
d_call: TRBD2
j_call: TRBJ2-7
cdr3_aa: CASSRGGSSHEQYF
cdr3_nt: TGTGCCAGCAGCCGGGGGGGTAGCAGCCACGAGCAGTACTTC

v_call: TRBV28
clone_size: .
d_call: TRBD1
j_call: TRBJ1-5
cdr3_aa: CASSSGGAGPQHF
cdr3_nt: TGTGCCAGCAGTTCAGGGGGTGCAGGGCCCCAGCATTTT

v_call: TRBV10-2
clone_size: .
d_call: TRBD2
j_call: TRBJ2-7
cdr3_aa: CASSESASGSYEQYF
cdr3_nt: TGCGCCAGCAGTGAGTCGGCTAGCGGGAGCTACGAGCAGTACTTC